These 32 T cell receptor beta chains were sequenced from one sample in a study of immune evolution from preneoplasia to lung adenocarcinoma. Here immunoSEQ multiplex PCR was the method, and the copy in TCRdb shows in-frame clones only, minus some. Of 8,000 to 9,500 clones in the sample, about 72% were seen once. The sample taken for sequencing was FFPE minimally invasive lung adenocarcinoma tissue. These receptors all stem from a donor older than 65 with lung adenocarcinoma.

This sequence joins TRBV29-1 and TRBJ2-2; D gene unclear. V dropped 7 bases and J dropped 4 bases, with 13 bases sitting between them. Germline V gene lookup returns CDR1 SQVTM and CDR2 ANQGSEA. The CDR3 is 13 residues long. CDR3 nucleotides: TGCAGCGCCCTTAGGACGGTCACCGGGGAGCTGTTTTTT. Translated: CSALRTVTGELFF.

The V call is TRBV7-2, the J call TRBJ2-1; 7 nucleotides line up with TRBD2. J was trimmed by 8 bases and V by 1 base; bases with no gene match: 8. Germline CDR1 and CDR2: SGHTA and FQGNSA. CDR3 length: 15 amino acids. In nucleotides, the CDR3 is TGTGCCAGCAGCTTAGGTAGCGGGCCCTTCGATGAGCAGTTCTTC. This gives the protein CASSLGSGPFDEQFF.

V is TRBV7-3 and J is TRBJ1-2; D may be TRBD1 (6 bases). V was pared by 5 bases and J by 8 bases, with 24 bases between. The CDR3 consists of 16 residues. Germline values: CDR1 SGHTA, CDR2 FQGTGA. The CDR3 nucleotides are TGTGCCAGCAGCGTATCGACAGGCGTTGATTCGGGGGGCTACACCTTC. Translating it yields CASSVSTGVDSGGYTF.

This chain uses TRBV30 with TRBJ2-7; 7 bases match TRBD1. V gave up 6 bases and J gave up 0 bases; unmatched junction bases: 11. This CDR3 region has 15 residues. The germline gives CDR1 GTSNPN, CDR2 SVGIG (reference sequence). CDR3 in amino acids: CACWGGTDSSYEQYF. In DNA, the CDR3 is TGTGCCTGCTGGGGTGGGACAGACAGCTCCTACGAGCAGTACTTC.

The J gene is TRBJ2-1, the V gene TRBV28, with D perhaps assigned TRBD1 or TRBD2 (6 bases each). CDR3 length: 14 residues. V was cut by 8 bases and J by 3 bases, with 14 bases left in between. The germline V gene encodes CDR1 MDHEN and CDR2 SYDVKM. CDR3 protein: CASRSGGLYNEQFF. CDR3 bases: TGTGCCAGCCGCTCCGGGGGCCTCTACAATGAGCAGTTCTTC.

The genes are TRBV19 and TRBJ1-2, with unresolved D. The CDR3 is 17 residues long. CDR1 is LNHDA, CDR2 SQIVND, per germline (reference sequence). With 3 bases removed from V and 5 bases from J, the gap between germline ends came to 22 bases. The CDR3 reads CASSIPRGGVFPYGYTF. As DNA, the CDR3 is TGTGCCAGTAGTATCCCGCGGGGAGGCGTATTTCCATATGGCTACACCTTC.

The rearrangement uses TRBV27 and TRBJ1-1; D remains unclear. The V gene's germline CDR1 is MNHEY and CDR2 SMNVEV (reference sequence). Trimming shortened V by 8 bases and J by 0 bases, and 10 bases separated the two germline ends. The CDR3 is 13 residues long. The CDR3 bases are TGTGCCAGCGCCGGGCCGATGAACACTGAAGCTTTCTTT. Its translation: CASAGPMNTEAFF.

V gene TRBV5-1 combines with J gene TRBJ2-7, with D maybe TRBD2 (6 bases). The CDR3 is 15 amino acids. Germline V gene lookup returns CDR1 SGHRS and CDR2 YFSETQ. Trimming stripped 0 bases from V and 2 bases from J, with 12 bases between. In DNA, the CDR3 is TGCGCCAGCAGCTTGGATTCGGGAGAAGCCTACGAGCAGTACTTC. Its protein product is CASSLDSGEAYEQYF.

This chain joins TRBV19 and TRBJ1-4; 9 nucleotides line up with TRBD1. This CDR3 spans 16 amino acids. The J segment lost 0 bases and the V segment lost 10 bases, leaving 9 bases of the junction unmatched. Germline CDR1 LNHDA, CDR2 SQIVND (reference sequence). Here the CDR3 reads CAIAQGAQTTNEKLFF. As DNA, the CDR3 is TGTGCCATAGCACAGGGGGCTCAAACAACTAATGAAAAACTGTTTTTT.

The rearrangement links TRBV29-1 to TRBJ2-1; 15 nucleotides line up with TRBD2. Germline CDR1 reads SQVTM; CDR2 reads ANQGSEA. The V and J ends lost 6 bases and 8 bases, in that order; junction bases with no gene match: 11. This CDR3 contains 16 residues. The CDR3 region has the DNA TGCAGCGTGGATGGGACTAGCGGGAGGTTGGGGGATGAGCAGTTCTTC. It yields the protein CSVDGTSGRLGDEQFF.

DNA of the CDR3: TGTGCCAGCAGCTTGGGACAAAAGTTCTCTGAAGCTTTCTTT. Its translation: CASSLGQKFSEAFF. J is TRBJ1-1 and V is TRBV7-9; weak D call: TRBD1 (6 bases). CDR1 is SEHNR, CDR2 FQNEAQ, per germline (reference sequence). Deletions cut 3 bases from V and 6 bases from J, with 14 bases between. The CDR3 runs to 14 residues.

The CDR3 coding sequence is TGCGCCAGCAGCGCGATGTCCGGGACTAGCGGCCTAAGTGAGCAGTTCTTC. It specifies CASSAMSGTSGLSEQFF. V usage is TRBV5-1 and J usage is TRBJ2-1, with TRBD2 matching over 11 bases. This CDR3 is built from 17 residues. V was clipped by 4 bases and J by 9 bases; unmatched bases: 15. Germline CDR1 and CDR2: SGHRS and YFSETQ.

The rearrangement links TRBV19 to TRBJ2-1; perhaps TRBD2 as D (5 bases). Per germline, CDR1 LNHDA and CDR2 SQIVND (reference sequence). Trimming removed 7 bases at V and 3 bases at J, with 13 bases between. The CDR3 totals 14 residues. Written as DNA, the CDR3 is TGTGCCAGTACCGAGGGAGTTTACTACAATGAGCAGTTCTTC. Translated, it gives CASTEGVYYNEQFF.

The J gene is TRBJ1-1, the V gene TRBV27, with 7 positions matching TRBD1. Germline V CDR1 and CDR2: MNHEY, SMNVEV (reference sequence). The CDR3 length is 13 residues. The trim removed 7 bases at V and 2 bases at J, leaving 4 bases unmatched. The CDR3 region has the DNA TGTGCCAGCACCCGGACAGGAAACACTGAAGCTTTCTTT. This gives the protein CASTRTGNTEAFF.

The chain employs TRBV5-1 and TRBJ2-1; D gene unclear. There are 14 residues in the CDR3. Germline CDR1 SGHRS, CDR2 YFSETQ. V dropped 1 base and J dropped 5 bases, with 10 bases sitting between them. CDR3 coding DNA: TGCGCCAGCAGCTTGAGGGCAGTCAACAATGAGCAGTTCTTC. It encodes CASSLRAVNNEQFF.

The rearrangement links TRBV6-5 to TRBJ1-1; no clear D. Germline V lookup: CDR1 MNHEY, CDR2 SVGAGI. With 2 bases removed from V and 1 base from J, the gap between germline ends came to 8 bases. The CDR3 is 14 residues long. CDR3 residues: CASSYGRANTEAFF. CDR3 DNA sequence: TGTGCCAGCAGTTACGGGAGGGCGAACACTGAAGCTTTCTTT.

The rearrangement joins TRBV11-2 to TRBJ2-5, with 7 nucleotides matching TRBD1. The CDR3 contains 14 residues. Trimming took 5 bases from V and 5 from J; bases not matched to a gene: 8. Germline V gene data show CDR1 as SGHAT and CDR2 as FQNNGV. The CDR3: CASSRAKGAETQYF. In DNA form, the CDR3 reads TGTGCCAGCAGCCGTGCAAAGGGGGCCGAGACCCAGTACTTC. Drawing the rest from reference TRBV11-2 and TRBJ2-5, the complete variable domain is EAGVAQSPRYKIIEKRQSVAFWCNPISGHATLYWYQQILGQGPKLLIQFQNNGVVDDSQLPKDRFSAERLKGVDSTLKIQPAKLEDSAVYLCASSRAKGAETQYFGPGTRLLVL.

This clone was counted once. The CDR3 DNA reads as TGCAGTGCCTCGGCCAGATACGAGCAGTACTTC. This encodes CSASARYEQYF. The V gene is TRBV20-1, the J gene TRBJ2-7, with unresolved D. The length of the CDR3 is 11 residues. CDR1 and CDR2 (germline): DFQATT, SNEGSKA (reference sequence). Trimming took 6 bases from V and 4 from J, leaving 10 bases between them.

CDR3 amino acids: CASSARAGEREQYF. Here the CDR3 DNA reads TGTGCCAGCAGTGCCAGAGCGGGAGAACGGGAGCAGTACTTC. The chain is built from TRBV2 and TRBJ2-7, with TRBD2 matching over 8 bases. This CDR3 is built from 14 residues. CDR1 and CDR2 (germline): SNHLY, FYNNEI. The ends lost 4 bases at V and 7 bases at J; junction bases unmatched: 9.

V and J are TRBV28 and TRBJ2-7; 9 positions agree with TRBD1. CDR3 length equals 14 residues. V shed 5 bases, J shed 0 bases, and the junction held 2 bases outside the gene matches. CDR1 and CDR2 (germline): MDHEN, SYDVKM. CDR3 residues: CASSRDRASYEQYF. In nucleotides, the CDR3 is TGTGCCAGCAGTCGGGACAGGGCCTCCTACGAGCAGTACTTC.

The rearrangement joins TRBV15 to TRBJ1-2, with D possibly TRBD1 on 6 matching bases. Germline values: CDR1 LNHNV, CDR2 YYDKDF (reference sequence). The CDR3 sequence is 14 residues long. The V and J ends lost 1 base and 2 bases respectively, with 8 bases between them. CDR3 bases: TGTGCCACCAGCAGAGGGCAGGGGAACTATGGCTACACCTTC. It yields the protein CATSRGQGNYGYTF.

The chain recombines TRBV19 with TRBJ2-6; D might be TRBD1 (5 bases). Trimming removed 3 bases from V and 2 bases from J, with 8 bases in between. CDR3 length: 15 amino acids. The V gene's germline CDR1 is LNHDA and CDR2 SQIVND (reference sequence). The CDR3 loop reads CASSIQGAGANVLTF. CDR3 DNA: TGTGCCAGTAGTATCCAGGGTGCTGGGGCCAACGTCCTGACTTTC.

V gene TRBV2 combines with J gene TRBJ2-2, with D possibly being TRBD2 (5 bases). The CDR3 has 15 amino acids. Trimming cost V 8 bases and J 2 bases, with 15 bases left between them. Germline values: CDR1 SNHLY, CDR2 FYNNEI. CDR3 coding DNA: TGTGCCAGCGGGGAAACGGGATTTAACACCGGGGAGCTGTTTTTT. Translating gives CASGETGFNTGELFF.

This chain uses TRBV11-2 with TRBJ2-3; D possibly corresponds to TRBD1 (5 bases). The CDR3 length is 16 residues. V was shortened by 5 bases and J by 2 bases, with 17 bases between the two germline ends. Germline values: CDR1 SGHAT, CDR2 FQNNGV. CDR3 sequence (DNA): TGTGCCAGCAGCCTTTATGGCGTGGGGCTCACAGATACGCAGTATTTT. Translating it yields CASSLYGVGLTDTQYF.

The rearrangement joins TRBV9 to TRBJ1-5; D gene unclear. The V and J ends lost 0 bases and 1 base respectively, with 5 bases between them. The CDR3 has 14 residues. Germline V gene data show CDR1 as SGDLS and CDR2 as YYNGEE. The CDR3 here is CASSVGGSNQPQHF. CDR3 DNA: TGTGCCAGCAGCGTAGGAGGGAGCAATCAGCCCCAGCATTTT.

This chain connects TRBV27 to TRBJ2-2, with a possible D match to TRBD2 (6 bases). Deletions cut 3 bases from V and 7 bases from J, with 12 bases between. CDR3 length equals 14 residues. Germline V gives CDR1 MNHEY, CDR2 SMNVEV (reference sequence). CDR3 in DNA: TGTGCCAGCAGTTTGGAGGGGCGGGTCGGGGAGCTGTTTTTT. As protein: CASSLEGRVGELFF.

This rearrangement joins TRBV5-1 to TRBJ2-1; 9 nucleotides agree with TRBD1. V lost 4 bases, J lost 12 bases, and 8 bases stayed unmatched. This CDR3 is built from 13 residues. CDR1 and CDR2 (germline): SGHRS, YFSETQ. The CDR3 region has the DNA TGCGCCAGCAGCACCGGACAGGGGCGCGGGCAGTTCTTC. This encodes CASSTGQGRGQFF.

V is TRBV21-1 and J is TRBJ1-1. TRBV21-1 is a pseudogene segment. This CDR3 comprises 12 residues. This chain's CDR3 is CASSKSGNEAFF. The DNA for the CDR3 is TGTGCCAGCAGCAAAAGTGGGAATGAAGCTTTCTTT.

This chain uses TRBV29-1 with TRBJ1-1; no clear D. The CDR3 is 13 residues long. Germline loops: CDR1 SQVTM, CDR2 ANQGSEA. Trimming removed 6 bases at V and 1 base at J, with 12 bases between. For the CDR3, the DNA is TGCAGCGTCCGGACCCCCCGGAACACTGAAGCTTTCTTT. This codes for CSVRTPRNTEAFF.

This clone appeared a few times. V gene TRBV19 combines with J gene TRBJ1-3; D remains ambiguous. In germline, CDR1 is LNHDA, CDR2 SQIVND (reference sequence). The V gene lost 6 bases and the J gene lost 1 base, with 4 bases spanning the gap. This CDR3 region has 12 residues. The DNA for the CDR3 is TGTGCCAGTAGCCTTTCTGGAAACACCATATATTTT. It specifies CASSLSGNTIYF.

This clone was detected only a few times. This sequence joins TRBV10-3 and TRBJ1-1; D is perhaps TRBD1 (5 bases). Germline CDR1 reads ENHRY; CDR2 reads SYGVKD. CDR3 length equals 14 residues. Trimming shortened V by 3 bases and J by 2 bases, and 10 bases separated the two germline ends. The CDR3 DNA sequence: TGTGCCATCAGTGACGATCAGGGAAACACTGAAGCTTTCTTT. Its translation is CAISDDQGNTEAFF.

The chain joins TRBV7-4 to TRBJ1-2, with a possible D match to TRBD1 (6 bases). The CDR3 consists of 15 residues. Germline assignment: CDR1 SGHVT and CDR2 SQSDAQ. Deletions cut 5 bases from V and 4 bases from J, with 17 bases between. This chain's CDR3 is CASSVRGDGGYGYTF. The DNA for the CDR3 is TGTGCCAGCAGCGTCAGGGGCGACGGGGGCTATGGCTACACCTTC.